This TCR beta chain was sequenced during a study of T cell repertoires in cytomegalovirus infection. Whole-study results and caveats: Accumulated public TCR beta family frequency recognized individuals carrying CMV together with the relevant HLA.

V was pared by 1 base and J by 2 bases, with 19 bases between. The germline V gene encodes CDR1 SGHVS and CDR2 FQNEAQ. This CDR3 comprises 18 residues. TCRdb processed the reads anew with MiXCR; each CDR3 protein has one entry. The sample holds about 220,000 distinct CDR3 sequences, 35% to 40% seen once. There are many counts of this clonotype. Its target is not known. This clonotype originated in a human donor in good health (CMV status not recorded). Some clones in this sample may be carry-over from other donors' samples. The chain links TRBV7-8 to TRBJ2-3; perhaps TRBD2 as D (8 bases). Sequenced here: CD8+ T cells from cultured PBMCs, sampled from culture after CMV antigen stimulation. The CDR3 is CASSLDRAGRGPTDTQYF. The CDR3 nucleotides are TGTGCCAGCAGCTTAGATCGCGCCGGGAGGGGGCCCACAGATACGCAGTATTTT. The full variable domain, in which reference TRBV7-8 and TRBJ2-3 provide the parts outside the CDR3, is GAGVSQSPRYKVAKRGQDVALRCDPISGHVSLFWYQQALGQGPEFLTYFQNEAQLDKSGLPSDRFFAERPEGSVSTLKIQRTQQEDSAVYLCASSLDRAGRGPTDTQYFGPGTRLTVL.